What follows are 18 T cell receptor beta chains derived from one specimen sequenced in a study of identical twins. One entry per CDR3 protein, called by TCRdb with MiXCR from the 5' RACE reads. The table shows under 900,000 distinct CDR3 sequences, with around a sixth occurring only once. These data are also associated with another study on T cells expressing NK-cell markers.

The sample consisted of PBMCs. Source of these receptors: a woman under 30 in good health.

This clonotype has only a few counts. The chain carries TRBV4-3 and TRBJ2-7, with 11 bases that match TRBD1. The germline V gene has CDR1 LGHNA and CDR2 YSLEER. The CDR3 runs 16 residues. The junction had 7 bases not matched to a gene; V was cut back by 4 bases and J by 2 bases. CDR3 region: CASSPTGTGGPYEQYF. The CDR3, as DNA: TGCGCCAGCAGCCCGACCGGGACAGGGGGTCCCTACGAGCAGTACTTC.

The CDR3 loop is CASSEFRGVNGNNEQFF. In nucleotides, the CDR3 is TGCGCCAGCAGTGAATTCAGAGGGGTTAACGGCAACAATGAGCAGTTCTTC. The chain combines TRBV10-2 with TRBJ2-1; D is tentatively TRBD1 or TRBD2 (5 bases each). The ends were cut back, 3 bases at V and 5 bases at J, with 20 bases in the middle. Germline CDR1 and CDR2: WSHSY and SAAADI. The CDR3 contains 17 residues.

This clonotype has just a few counts. The gene calls are TRBV12-3 or TRBV12-4 and TRBJ2-3, with 8 bases identical to TRBD2. The CDR3 contains 17 residues. J lost 0 bases, V lost 6 bases, and 11 bases had no gene match. The CDR3 DNA is TGTGCCAGCAGCTACAATGTGGTAGCGGGAAGCACAGATACGCAGTATTTT. Translation gives CASSYNVVAGSTDTQYF.

Ten or more counts support this clonotype. The chain employs TRBV6-6 and TRBJ1-2; D uncertain. The CDR3 has 13 amino acids. Looked up from germline, CDR1 is MNHNY and CDR2 is SVGAGI (reference sequence). Between the trimmed V and J ends, which lost 2 bases and 4 bases, there was a span of 8 bases. The CDR3, as DNA: TGTGCCAGCAGTTACCAGGCTGGCTATGGCTACACCTTC. It encodes CASSYQAGYGYTF.

J is TRBJ2-1 and V is TRBV24-1, with D perhaps TRBD1 (6 bases). The CDR3 runs 12 residues. Between the trimmed V and J ends, which lost 7 bases and 5 bases, there was a span of 8 bases. Per germline, CDR1 KGHDR and CDR2 SFDVKD. The CDR3 bases are TGTGCCACCAGCGACAGGAACAATGAGCAGTTCTTC. Amino acid sequence: CATSDRNNEQFF.

This clonotype was observed a few times. The chain links TRBV29-1 to TRBJ2-5; 7 bases fit TRBD1. This CDR3 comprises 14 residues. Losses at the gene ends were 2 bases for V and 2 bases for J; bases not matched to a gene: 5. The V gene's germline CDR1 is SQVTM and CDR2 ANQGSEA. The CDR3 DNA is TGCAGCGTTGAAAGGGGGCCCTCTCAAGAGACCCAGTACTTC. Its protein is CSVERGPSQETQYF. Using reference TRBV29-1 and TRBJ2-5 for the parts outside the CDR3, the full variable domain is SAVISQKPSRDICQRGTSLTIQCQVDSQVTMMFWYRQQPGQSLTLIATANQGSEATYESGFVIDKFPISRPNLTFSTLTVSNMSPEDSSIYLCSVERGPSQETQYFGPGTRLLVL.

This clonotype has just a few counts. The chain joins TRBV11-2 to TRBJ2-1, with TRBD1 matching 7 bases. The CDR3 length is 15 residues. Germline CDR1 and CDR2: SGHAT and FQNNGV. J gave up 2 bases and V 6 bases, and 7 bases lay outside the gene matches. CDR3 in amino acids: CASRTTGVAYNEQFF. The CDR3 bases are TGTGCCAGCAGAACCACAGGGGTCGCCTACAATGAGCAGTTCTTC. The variable domain in full, completed from reference TRBV11-2 and TRBJ2-1, reads EAGVAQSPRYKIIEKRQSVAFWCNPISGHATLYWYQQILGQGPKLLIQFQNNGVVDDSQLPKDRFSAERLKGVDSTLKIQPAKLEDSAVYLCASRTTGVAYNEQFFGPGTRLTVL.

This clonotype showed up just a few times. This chain connects TRBV6-1 to TRBJ2-2; maybe TRBD1 (5 bases). V lost 5 bases and J lost 4, with 11 bases in between. Germline V lookup: CDR1 MNHNS, CDR2 SASEGT. The CDR3 spans 14 residues. The DNA of the CDR3 is TGTGCCAGCAGTACCGGAAGGGGCACCGGGGAGCTGTTTTTT. Protein: CASSTGRGTGELFF.

This sequence joins TRBV5-4 and TRBJ2-7, with a weak D call TRBD1 (6 bases). Germline CDR1 and CDR2: SGHNT and YYREEE (reference sequence). The CDR3 loop spans 15 amino acids. With 5 bases removed from V and 4 bases from J, the gap between germline ends came to 19 bases. The CDR3 nucleotides read TGTGCCAGCAGTTCCCGGGACAAGACTAAATACGAGCAGTACTTC. Protein: CASSSRDKTKYEQYF.

This chain uses TRBV7-2 with TRBJ2-7; D perhaps matches TRBD2 (6 bases). Trimming left V 4 bases short and J 2 bases short, with 15 bases between. In germline, CDR1 is SGHTA, CDR2 FQGNSA. The CDR3 contains 15 residues. CDR3 sequence (DNA): TGTGCCAGCAGCTCCCAAGGAGGGCGTACCTACGAGCAGTACTTC. This gives the protein CASSSQGGRTYEQYF.

The V and J genes are TRBV21-1 and TRBJ2-7; TRBD2, the table's D call, was not compared with the DNA. TRBV21-1 is designated a pseudogene. The CDR3 runs to 13 residues. The chain's CDR3 is CATLGGREYEQYF. For the CDR3, the DNA is TGTGCCACCTTGGGGGGGAGGGAGTACGAGCAGTACTTC.

This clonotype has ten or more counts. The chain carries TRBV6-1 and TRBJ2-5; tentative D call: TRBD2 (5 bases). This CDR3 spans 14 amino acids. The V and J ends lost 6 bases and 4 bases respectively, with 15 bases between them. The germline CDR1 and CDR2 sequences are MNHNS and SASEGT. CDR3 DNA sequence: TGTGCCAGCAGCACTCTCTTTGGAGGAGAGACCCAGTACTTC. This sequence encodes CASSTLFGGETQYF.

This clonotype appeared a few times. The chain recombines TRBV30 with TRBJ2-3; D is possibly TRBD2 (6 bases). Germline lookup yields CDR1 GTSNPN and CDR2 SVGIG (reference sequence). The V end was cut by 0 bases, the J end by 0 bases, with 16 bases between. CDR3 size: 17 residues. CDR3 loop: CAWSVGLANPSTDTQYF. DNA of the CDR3: TGTGCCTGGAGTGTAGGGCTAGCGAACCCTAGCACAGATACGCAGTATTTT.

The chain has TRBV5-1 and TRBJ2-7; D ambiguous. The V end was cut by 0 bases, the J end by 6 bases, with 13 bases between. The germline V gene encodes CDR1 SGHRS and CDR2 YFSETQ. This CDR3 spans 14 amino acids. CDR3: CASSLARSAAEQYF. The CDR3 bases are TGCGCCAGCAGCTTGGCGAGGTCTGCGGCCGAGCAGTACTTC.

V usage is TRBV12-3 or TRBV12-4 and J usage is TRBJ1-1; D remains unclear. V was pared by 5 bases and J by 6 bases, with 16 bases between. The CDR3 is made up of 14 amino acids. The CDR3 DNA sequence: TGTGCCAGCAGTCCCCGTCGGGAAAACCCTGAAGCTTTCTTT. This codes for CASSPRRENPEAFF.

The rearrangement links TRBV28 to TRBJ2-1; 10 bases line up with TRBD2. J gave up 6 bases and V 3 bases, and 5 bases lay outside the gene matches. CDR3 length equals 15 residues. Looked up from germline, CDR1 is MDHEN and CDR2 is SYDVKM. CDR3 region: CASSFIAGGSNEQFF. The CDR3 DNA reads as TGTGCCAGCAGTTTCATAGCGGGAGGTTCCAATGAGCAGTTCTTC. The full variable domain, in which reference TRBV28 and TRBJ2-1 provide the parts outside the CDR3, is DVKVTQSSRYLVKRTGEKVFLECVQDMDHENMFWYRQDPGLGLRLIYFSYDVKMKEKGDIPEGYSVSREKKERFSLILESASTNQTSMYLCASSFIAGGSNEQFFGPGTRLTVL.

This clonotype was recorded a few times. This chain connects TRBV5-5 to TRBJ2-1; 9 bases fit TRBD2. Germline trimming cut 2 bases from V and 1 base from J; bases unmatched to any gene: 10. The CDR3 totals 18 residues. From germline, CDR1 is SGHKS and CDR2 YYEKEE (reference sequence). CDR3 DNA: TGTGCCAGCAGCTTAGATCCTAGCGGGGTTATGTCCTACAATGAGCAGTTCTTC. The encoded protein is CASSLDPSGVMSYNEQFF.

The V and J genes are TRBV4-1 and TRBJ2-7; TRBD1 matches 7 bases. Per the germline V gene, CDR1 is MGHRA and CDR2 is YSYEKL. After removal of 2 bases from V and 2 bases from J, the junction contained 6 bases not matched to a gene. This CDR3 contains 15 residues. CDR3 sequence (DNA): TGCGCCAGCAGCCAACAGTCCGGGACAGCCTACGAGCAGTACTTC. Protein: CASSQQSGTAYEQYF.